This T cell receptor (beta chain) stems from a study of T-cell reconstitution after alpha-beta-depleted transplantation in children. CDR3 size: 14 residues. Germline lookup yields CDR1 MNHEY and CDR2 SVGEGT. V lost 7 bases and J lost 0, with 12 bases in between. As it was prepared, the TCRbeta library received unique molecular identifiers. TCRdb recomputed calls from the PCR reads with MiXCR, one row per CDR3 protein. The data hold 450,000 to 550,000 distinct CDR3 sequences, with 10% to 12% observed a single time. The TCR sequence derives from a female patient between 2 and 10 years old who had a stem cell transplant for aplastic anemia, so the T cells may come from the graft donor. This chain uses TRBV6-2 or TRBV6-3 with TRBJ1-1; unclear D gene. This specimen was PBMCs, mostly from graft donor cells, taken 180 days after TCRalphabeta/CD19-depleted stem cell transplant. CDR3 coding DNA: TGTGCCAGCACCAGACACATCTTGAACACTGAAGCTTTCTTT. Amino acid sequence: CASTRHILNTEAFF.